This TCR beta chain originates from a study of T-cell memory formation after mild COVID-19. Regarding this clonotype: The antigen remains undetermined.

V lost 7 bases to trimming and J lost 5 bases; unmatched junction nucleotides: 7. The CDR3 has 15 amino acids. Looked up from germline, CDR1 is MNHEY and CDR2 is SVGEGT. Each CDR3 protein is one row after TCRdb ran MiXCR on the 5' RACE reads. The sample consists of 120,000 to 150,000 distinct CDR3 sequences, 11% to 15% of them appearing once. Study observations and caveats: Contracting CD4+ clones sat mainly in CM and EM; CD8+ in EMRA. Confirmation of SARS-CoV-2 specificity was lacking for second-wave clones peaking day 37.

The chain combines TRBV6-2 or TRBV6-3 with TRBJ2-2; 10 bases align to TRBD2. The sample taken for sequencing was PBMCs or a T cell subset sorted from them (not recorded which). The clonotype originates from an adult woman who had mild COVID-19 (a few samples of this study predate the infection). Cell type and time point are not known. The CDR3 reads CASTTGLALTGELFF. DNA of the CDR3: TGTGCCAGCACCACGGGACTAGCGTTAACCGGGGAGCTGTTTTTT.